This entry lists 21 T cell receptor beta chains sequenced from one sample in a study of control samples from healthy donors and cancer patients. Profiled with immunoSEQ multiplex PCR; TCRdb holds only in-frame clones, not every one. The table records roughly 180,000 clones, around 93% of them present only once. Specimen: blood. These receptors were collected from a woman in her sixties or seventies in good health.

The chain carries TRBV20-1 and TRBJ1-1; no clear D gene. The CDR3 sequence is 11 residues long. With 5 bases removed from V and 0 bases from J, the gap between germline ends came to 4 bases. Germline assignment: CDR1 DFQATT and CDR2 SNEGSKA (reference sequence). In nucleotides, the CDR3 is TGCAGTGCTCAGGTGAACACTGAAGCTTTCTTT. It yields the protein CSAQVNTEAFF.

The chain combines TRBV3-1 (or the pseudogene TRBV3-2) with TRBJ1-3, with unresolved D. CDR3 length: 22 residues. The V and J ends lost 4 bases and 0 bases respectively, with 31 bases between them. The V gene's germline CDR1 is LGHDT and CDR2 YNNKEL (reference sequence). The CDR3 spells CASSPETHSSVFNPYSGNTIYF. The DNA of the CDR3 is TGTGCCAGCAGCCCGGAAACCCATTCCAGCGTTTTCAACCCTTACTCTGGAAACACCATATATTTT.

This clone was recorded once. The chain employs TRBV6-6 and TRBJ1-6; D may be TRBD1 (5 bases). CDR1 is MNHNY and CDR2 is SVGAGI in the germline V gene (reference sequence). V was cut by 5 bases and J by 6 bases, with 11 bases left in between. The CDR3 has 14 residues. The CDR3 is CASSPRDVNSPLHF. In nucleotides, the CDR3 is TGTGCCAGCAGTCCACGGGACGTTAATTCACCCCTCCACTTT.

The chain employs TRBV12-3 or TRBV12-4 and TRBJ1-1; D not resolved. V lost 6 bases to trimming and J lost 3 bases, with 11 bases between them. The CDR3 has 13 amino acids. CDR3 sequence reads: CASSSFGYTEAFF. CDR3 coding DNA: TGTGCCAGCAGCTCTTTCGGGTACACTGAAGCTTTCTTT.

The chain combines TRBV5-1 with TRBJ2-5, with D perhaps TRBD1 or TRBD2 (6 bases each). CDR1 and CDR2 from the germline V gene are SGHRS and YFSETQ. This CDR3 has 15 amino acids. The V and J ends lost 2 bases and 2 bases respectively, with 13 bases between them. The CDR3 region is CASSLDGGLQETQYF. CDR3 coding DNA: TGCGCCAGCAGCTTAGACGGGGGCCTTCAAGAGACCCAGTACTTC.

The V and J genes are TRBV7-9 and TRBJ2-1; D call uncertain. This CDR3 is built from 12 residues. Germline assignment: CDR1 SEHNR and CDR2 FQNEAQ (reference sequence). The V end was cut by 10 bases, the J end by 0 bases, with 7 bases between. The CDR3 loop is CATQNSYNEQFF. CDR3 in DNA: TGTGCCACGCAGAACTCCTACAATGAGCAGTTCTTC. The full variable domain, in which reference TRBV7-9 and TRBJ2-1 provide the parts outside the CDR3, is DTGVSQNPRHKITKRGQNVTFRCDPISEHNRLYWYRQTLGQGPEFLTYFQNEAQLEKSRLLSDRFSAERPKGSFSTLEIQRTEQGDSAMYLCATQNSYNEQFFGPGTRLTVL.

The chain is built from TRBV2 and TRBJ1-2, with D possibly TRBD1 on 5 matching bases. CDR3 length equals 13 residues. Germline V gene data show CDR1 as SNHLY and CDR2 as FYNNEI. Trimming took off 10 bases at V and 8 bases at J, with 20 bases between the two ends. The chain's CDR3 is CAIQGTGMKGYTF. The CDR3, as DNA: TGTGCCATCCAAGGGACGGGGATGAAAGGCTACACCTTC.

This clone was detected only once. V is TRBV27 and J is TRBJ1-6, with a weak D call TRBD1 (6 bases). CDR1 and CDR2 from the germline V gene are MNHEY and SMNVEV (reference sequence). This CDR3 spans 16 amino acids. V gave up 3 bases and J gave up 3 bases, with 12 bases separating them. As DNA, the CDR3 is TGTGCCAGCAGTTTCCAGGGGTGGTTCTATAATTCACCCCTCCACTTT. It specifies CASSFQGWFYNSPLHF.

The chain couples TRBV11-2 to TRBJ1-2, with D tentatively TRBD1 (5 bases). The CDR3 contains 14 residues. Trimming shortened V by 4 bases and J by 5 bases, and 14 bases separated the two germline ends. Germline-derived CDR1 and CDR2 are SGHAT and FQNNGV. The CDR3 DNA follows: TGTGCCAGCAGCTCCGGACATAGCTTTTATGGCTACACCTTC. It specifies CASSSGHSFYGYTF. Variable domain in full (rest from reference TRBV11-2 and TRBJ1-2): EAGVAQSPRYKIIEKRQSVAFWCNPISGHATLYWYQQILGQGPKLLIQFQNNGVVDDSQLPKDRFSAERLKGVDSTLKIQPAKLEDSAVYLCASSSGHSFYGYTFGSGTRLTVV.

CDR3 protein: CASRLAGQETQYF. CDR3 DNA: TGTGCCAGCCGGTTAGCGGGACAAGAGACCCAGTACTTC. The gene calls are TRBV7-8 and TRBJ2-5, with TRBD2 identical over 8 bases. Germline CDR1 reads SGHVS; CDR2 reads FQNEAQ. The CDR3 length is 13 residues. The junction had 4 bases not matched to a gene; V was cut back by 8 bases and J by 2 bases.

This clone was detected only a few times. The V call is TRBV7-8, the J call TRBJ1-6, with 8 bases aligning to TRBD1. The CDR3 has 17 amino acids. With 2 bases clipped from V and 1 base from J, the junction kept 4 bases outside the gene matches. Germline CDR1 is SGHVS and CDR2 is FQNEAQ. The CDR3 nucleotides read TGTGCCAGCAGCTTAACCCGGACAGGGTCCTATAATTCACCCCTCCACTTT. Translating gives CASSLTRTGSYNSPLHF.

The chain couples TRBV18 to TRBJ2-1; D is possibly TRBD2 (6 bases). The CDR3 sequence is 15 residues long. V was pared by 2 bases and J by 7 bases, with 15 bases between. CDR1 and CDR2 from the germline V gene are KGHSH and LQKENI. Here the CDR3 DNA reads TGTGCCAGCTCACCAGGCGCGGGAAGGGTGAATGAGCAGTTCTTC. Translated, it gives CASSPGAGRVNEQFF.

This chain joins TRBV9 and TRBJ2-5; TRBD2 aligns across 12 bases. After removal of 0 bases from V and 7 bases from J, the junction contained 4 bases not matched to a gene. The CDR3 sequence is 15 residues long. The germline gives CDR1 SGDLS, CDR2 YYNGEE. The CDR3 protein is CASSVGLAGEGTQYF. DNA for the CDR3: TGTGCCAGCAGCGTAGGACTAGCGGGGGAGGGGACCCAGTACTTC.

This chain connects TRBV19 to TRBJ1-1; 9 bases line up with TRBD1. In germline, CDR1 is LNHDA, CDR2 SQIVND (reference sequence). The CDR3 has 18 residues. Trimming cost V 6 bases and J 4 bases; bases outside gene matches: 18. CDR3 DNA: TGTGCCAGTAGCCAGAAAACCGCCCGGACAGGGGTTTTCACTGAAGCTTTCTTT. Its protein is CASSQKTARTGVFTEAFF.

The chain uses TRBV18 and TRBJ2-7; 7 nucleotides match TRBD2. Unmatched junction bases numbered 9, after V lost 4 bases and J lost 0 bases. Germline V gives CDR1 KGHSH, CDR2 LQKENI. The CDR3 is 16 amino acids. CDR3 coding DNA: TGTGCCAGCTCACTCAACCCTAGCGGCAGCTCCTACGAGCAGTACTTC. Amino acids: CASSLNPSGSSYEQYF.

V gene TRBV2 combines with J gene TRBJ1-5; D is unresolved. This CDR3 spans 13 amino acids. With 5 bases removed from V and 5 bases from J, the gap between germline ends came to 10 bases. CDR1 and CDR2 from the germline V gene are SNHLY and FYNNEI. The CDR3 spells CASSRTADQPQHF. The CDR3 nucleotides are TGTGCCAGCAGTAGAACAGCCGATCAGCCCCAGCATTTT.

The rearrangement uses TRBV2 and TRBJ1-1; 9 bases align to TRBD1. CDR3 length: 12 amino acids. The germline CDR1 and CDR2 sequences are SNHLY and FYNNEI. The trim removed 6 bases at V and 11 bases at J, leaving 7 bases unmatched. The DNA of the CDR3 is TGTGCCAGCAGGGGGGTGGGACAGGGTGCTTTCTTT. Translated, it gives CASRGVGQGAFF.

V gene TRBV27 combines with J gene TRBJ1-5; D unresolved. Germline CDR1 is MNHEY and CDR2 is SMNVEV (reference sequence). The V end was cut by 5 bases, the J end by 4 bases, with 15 bases between. This CDR3 is built from 15 residues. CDR3 in amino acids: CASSPPGMGNQPQHF. CDR3 nucleotides: TGTGCCAGCAGTCCCCCGGGAATGGGGAATCAGCCCCAGCATTTT.

The rearrangement uses TRBV6-2 or TRBV6-3 and TRBJ2-3; 9 bases line up with TRBD2. Trimming at V came to 4 bases and at J to 1 base, leaving 3 bases not matched to a gene. The CDR3 is made up of 15 amino acids. CDR1 MNHEY and CDR2 SVGEGT come from the germline V gene. CDR3 DNA sequence: TGTGCCAGCAGTTTTAAGCGGGGGGGCACAGATACGCAGTATTTT. Protein: CASSFKRGGTDTQYF.

The chain uses TRBV15 and TRBJ1-4; D is possibly TRBD1 (5 bases). This CDR3 has 16 amino acids. Germline V gene lookup returns CDR1 LNHNV and CDR2 YYDKDF (reference sequence). V was trimmed by 0 bases and J by 2 bases, leaving 10 bases between them. CDR3 amino acids: CATSRDLQGTNEKLFF. DNA for the CDR3: TGTGCCACCAGCAGAGACTTGCAGGGTACTAATGAAAAACTGTTTTTT.

J is TRBJ1-3 and V is TRBV7-9, with D tentatively TRBD1 (5 bases). Germline V CDR1 and CDR2: SEHNR, FQNEAQ (reference sequence). Trimming cost V 3 bases and J 4 bases, with 10 bases left between them. CDR3 length equals 14 residues. In nucleotides, the CDR3 is TGTGCCAGCAGCTTCGGGGGTGTGGGAAACACCATATATTTT. Amino acids: CASSFGGVGNTIYF.